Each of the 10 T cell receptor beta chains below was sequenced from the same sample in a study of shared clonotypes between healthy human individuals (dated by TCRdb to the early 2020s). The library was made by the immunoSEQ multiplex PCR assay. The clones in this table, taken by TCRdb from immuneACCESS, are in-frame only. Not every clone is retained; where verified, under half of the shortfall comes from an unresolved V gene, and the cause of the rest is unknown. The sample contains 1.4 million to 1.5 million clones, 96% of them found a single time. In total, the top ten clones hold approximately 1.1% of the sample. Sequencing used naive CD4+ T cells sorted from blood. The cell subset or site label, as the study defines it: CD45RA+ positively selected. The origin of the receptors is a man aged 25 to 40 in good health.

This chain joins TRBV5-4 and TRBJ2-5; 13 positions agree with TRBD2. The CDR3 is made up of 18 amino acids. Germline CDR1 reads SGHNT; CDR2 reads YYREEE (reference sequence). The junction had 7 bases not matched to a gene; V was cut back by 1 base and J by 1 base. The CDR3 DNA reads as TGTGCCAGCAGCTTGCGGTGGACTAGCGGGAGTATCCAAGAGACCCAGTACTTC. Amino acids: CASSLRWTSGSIQETQYF.

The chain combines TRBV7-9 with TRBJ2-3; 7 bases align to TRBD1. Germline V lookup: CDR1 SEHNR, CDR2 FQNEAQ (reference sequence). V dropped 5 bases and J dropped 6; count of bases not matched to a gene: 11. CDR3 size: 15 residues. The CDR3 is CASSRGQPRGDTQYF. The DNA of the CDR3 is TGTGCCAGCAGCAGGGGACAGCCCCGCGGTGATACGCAGTATTTT.

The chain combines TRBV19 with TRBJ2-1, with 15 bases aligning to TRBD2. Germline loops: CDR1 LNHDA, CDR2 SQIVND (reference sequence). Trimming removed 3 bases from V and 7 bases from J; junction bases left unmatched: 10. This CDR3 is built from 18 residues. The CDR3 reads CASSIRDFGTSGRNEQFF. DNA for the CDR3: TGTGCCAGTAGTATTCGTGATTTTGGGACTAGCGGGAGGAATGAGCAGTTCTTC.

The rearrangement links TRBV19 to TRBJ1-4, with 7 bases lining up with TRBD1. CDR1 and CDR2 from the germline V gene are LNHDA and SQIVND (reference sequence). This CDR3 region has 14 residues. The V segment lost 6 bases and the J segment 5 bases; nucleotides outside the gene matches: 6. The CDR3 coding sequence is TGTGCCAGTAGCGCGGACAGGTTGAATGAAAAACTGTTTTTT. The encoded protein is CASSADRLNEKLFF.

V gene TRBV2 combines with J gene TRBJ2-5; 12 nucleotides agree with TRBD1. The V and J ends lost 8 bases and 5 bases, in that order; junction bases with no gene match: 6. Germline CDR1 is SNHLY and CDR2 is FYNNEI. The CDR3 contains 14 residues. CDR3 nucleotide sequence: TGTGCCAGCGGAGGGACAGGGGGCGCGGAGACCCAGTACTTC. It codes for CASGGTGGAETQYF. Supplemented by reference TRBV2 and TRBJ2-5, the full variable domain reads EPEVTQTPSHQVTQMGQEVILRCVPISNHLYFYWYRQILGQKVEFLVSFYNNEISEKSEIFDDQFSVERPDGSNFTLKIRSTKLEDSAMYFCASGGTGGAETQYFGPGTRLLVL.

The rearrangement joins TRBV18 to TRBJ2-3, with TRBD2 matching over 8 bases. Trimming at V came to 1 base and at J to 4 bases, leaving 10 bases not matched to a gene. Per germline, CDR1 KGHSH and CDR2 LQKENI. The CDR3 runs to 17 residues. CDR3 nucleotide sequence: TGTGCCAGCTCACCACTAGCAGCGGGAGAATCCTCAGATACGCAGTATTTT. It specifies CASSPLAAGESSDTQYF.

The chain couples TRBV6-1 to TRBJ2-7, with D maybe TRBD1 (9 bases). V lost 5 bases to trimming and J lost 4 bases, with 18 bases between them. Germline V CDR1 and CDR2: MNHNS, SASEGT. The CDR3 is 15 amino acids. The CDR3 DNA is TGTGCCAGCAGTCCGGGAGGGACAGGGTTTTACGAGCAGTACTTC. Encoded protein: CASSPGGTGFYEQYF.

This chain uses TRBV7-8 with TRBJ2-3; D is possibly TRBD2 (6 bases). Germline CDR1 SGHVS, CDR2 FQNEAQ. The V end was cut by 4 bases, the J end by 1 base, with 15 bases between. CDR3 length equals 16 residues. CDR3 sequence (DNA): TGTGCCAGCAGCTCGTACCGGGACTCCGGCACAGATACGCAGTATTTT. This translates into CASSSYRDSGTDTQYF.

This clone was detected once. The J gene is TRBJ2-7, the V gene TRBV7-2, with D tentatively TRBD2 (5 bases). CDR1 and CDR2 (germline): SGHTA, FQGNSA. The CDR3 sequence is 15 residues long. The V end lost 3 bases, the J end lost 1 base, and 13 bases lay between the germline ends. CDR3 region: CASSFVGVGSYEQYF. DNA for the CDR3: TGTGCCAGCAGCTTTGTGGGAGTTGGATCCTACGAGCAGTACTTC.

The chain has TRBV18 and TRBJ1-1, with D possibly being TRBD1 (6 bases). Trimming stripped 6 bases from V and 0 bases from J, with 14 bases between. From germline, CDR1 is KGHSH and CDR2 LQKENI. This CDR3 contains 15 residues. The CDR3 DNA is TGTGCCAGCTCTCGGACAGCCCTAATGAACACTGAAGCTTTCTTT. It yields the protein CASSRTALMNTEAFF.